These T cell receptor beta chains were read from a single sample in a study of blood T cell repertoires in COVID-19. Profiling relied on immunoSEQ multiplex PCR, and the TCRdb table lists in-frame clones only, not all of them. The sample contains about 45,000 clones, around 87% of which appear only once. Material: peripheral blood. These receptors came from a human donor in a cohort sampled during active COVID-19. Each CDR3 is given with its conserved first and last residue. Each record gives: D gene, V gene, J gene, clone size, CDR3 DNA, CDR3 protein. The D gene is left open where the match is weak. The size of a clone is reported for some rows only, either as once, few or many, or as a class for expanded clones.

>TRBD1|TRBV4-1|TRBJ2-2|NA
TGCGCCAGCAGCCAAAGTCCGGGCCGGGACAGGGGTACCGGGGAGCTGTTTTTT
CASSQSPGRDRGTGELFF
>NA|TRBV5-6|TRBJ1-5|NA
TGTGCCAGCAGCTTGGGTGTAGGGGCCAATCAGCCCCAGCATTTT
CASSLGVGANQPQHF
>NA|TRBV7-3|TRBJ1-1|few
TGTGCCAGCAGCTTAGCAGGGATGAACACTGAAGCTTTCTTT
CASSLAGMNTEAFF
>NA|TRBV6-5|TRBJ2-2|NA
TGTGCCAGCAGTTACGGCAGGGGGGTGAACACCGGGGAGCTGTTTTTT
CASSYGRGVNTGELFF
>TRBD1|TRBV7-8|TRBJ1-5|NA
TGTGCCAGCAGGCCTGACAGGGGGCCTCAGCCCCAGCATTTT
CASRPDRGPQPQHF
>TRBD2|TRBV24-1|TRBJ2-5|once
TGTGCCACCGCGGGAGCGGCGGTGGAGACCCAGTACTTC
CATAGAAVETQYF
>TRBD1|TRBV6-1|TRBJ2-5|NA
TGTGCCAGCAGTGAAATGGGGACAGGGGGCTGGGAGACCCAGTACTTC
CASSEMGTGGWETQYF
>NA|TRBV27|TRBJ1-1|NA
TGTGCCAGCAAATCCGGGTCCTACACTGAAGCTTTCTTT
CASKSGSYTEAFF
>NA|TRBV5-5|TRBJ1-3|once
TGTGCCAGCAGCCTCGGTCCACCTCGAGGGAGCGCTGGAAACACCATATATTTT
CASSLGPPRGSAGNTIYF
>NA|TRBV2|TRBJ1-5|NA
TGTGCCAGCATGAGGGATTTGGGGAATCAGCCCCAGCATTTT
CASMRDLGNQPQHF
>TRBD1|TRBV11-2|TRBJ2-5|NA
TGTGCCAGCAGCCCTGGGACAGGGTACCAAGAGACCCAGTACTTC
CASSPGTGYQETQYF
>NA|TRBV5-1|TRBJ2-7|NA
TGCGCCAGCAGCACCTCAGGGGGGCCCCCCTACGAGCAGTACTTC
CASSTSGGPPYEQYF
>TRBD1|TRBV6-2/TRBV6-3|TRBJ1-6|NA
TGTGCCAGCAGTTACGAGGGGGCACGGTCACCCCTCCACTTT
CASSYEGARSPLHF
>TRBD1|TRBV18|TRBJ1-1|NA
TGTGCCAGCTCACCAAGACAGGGGGTCGAGACTGAAGCTTTCTTT
CASSPRQGVETEAFF
>TRBD2|TRBV10-1|TRBJ2-7|NA
TGCGCCAGCTCAACGACTAGCGGGAGGCCCTACGAGCAGTACTTC
CASSTTSGRPYEQYF
>NA|TRBV28|TRBJ2-7|NA
TGTGCCAGCAGCCCGGGAGCGGGCTCCTACGAGCAGTACTTC
CASSPGAGSYEQYF
>NA|TRBV19|TRBJ1-2|NA
TGTGCCAGTATTGACAGAACATTCTATGGCTACACCTTC
CASIDRTFYGYTF
>NA|TRBV7-2|TRBJ1-2|NA
TGTGCCAGCAGCTTTGTGGGGACAAACTACTATGGCTACACCTTC
CASSFVGTNYYGYTF
>TRBD1|TRBV28|TRBJ2-2|NA
TGTGCCAGCAGTTCCGGGACAGGGGGTACCGGGGAGCTGTTTTTT
CASSSGTGGTGELFF
>NA|TRBV6-5|TRBJ2-7|NA
TGTGCCAGCAGCCAATATGAAGGAGACTACGAGCAGTACTTC
CASSQYEGDYEQYF
>TRBD2|TRBV19|TRBJ2-1|NA
TGTGCCAGTAGTATAAAACGGACTAGCGGGAGGGCCTTAAATGAGCAGTTCTTC
CASSIKRTSGRALNEQFF
>NA|TRBV10-2|TRBJ2-1|NA
TGCGCCAGTTCCCCCGGGGACTACAATGAGCAGTTCTTC
CASSPGDYNEQFF
>TRBD2|TRBV19|TRBJ2-1|few
TGTGCCAGTAGTCCCAGACTAGCGGGTATGGTATACAATGAGCAGTTCTTC
CASSPRLAGMVYNEQFF
>NA|TRBV5-1|TRBJ2-1|NA
TGCGCCAGCAGCGGTCCGGCGCGGGCTAACTACAATGAGCAGTTCTTC
CASSGPARANYNEQFF
>NA|TRBV6-6|TRBJ1-1|NA
TGTGCCACGGGACTGGGGTCGAACACTGAAGCTTTCTTT
CATGLGSNTEAFF